Listed here is a single T cell receptor (beta chain). Deletions cut 4 bases from V and 4 bases from J, with 13 bases between. Germline loops: CDR1 SGHVS, CDR2 FNYEAQ. The CDR3 runs 14 residues. This entry comes from a study of T cells in Graves' hyperthyroidism and ophthalmopathy. Absent ophthalmopathy progression within 18 months defined stable Graves' hyperthyroidism. Clinicians diagnosed patients from clinical symptoms, serum thyroxine and TRAb, thyroid ultrasound and orbital computed tomography. There were TCR beta CDR3 regions amplified from RNA transcripts. The HTBI primer set served for first-round RT-PCR of the TCR CDR3. TCRdb reprocessed the multiplex PCR reads with MiXCR, giving one entry per CDR3 protein. The top ten hold around 3.9% of the sample, which has 600,000 to 650,000 distinct CDR3 sequences, around 15% seen once.

The chain combines TRBV7-6 with TRBJ1-2, with D unclear. This receptor was obtained from a woman aged 25 to 39 with Graves' hyperthyroidism. Sequencing was performed on blood. The CDR3: CASSSTGLGYGYTF. The CDR3 bases are TGTGCCAGCAGCTCGACGGGTCTCGGCTATGGCTACACCTTC.